The clone carrying this TCR beta chain was seen only once. 13 Jbeta primers and 60 Vbeta primers were used for the PCR. Per the original data handling: It was a later analysis that counted approximately 81 million unique TCR beta chains, of which approximately 11 million were shared. TCRdb's copy holds only in-frame clones and misses some; the assay was immunoSEQ multiplex PCR. V and J calls and clone size come straight from that table; D and trimming were deduced from the DNA. The top ten hold 8% of the sample, which has 200,000 to 250,000 clones, about 81% seen once. This record comes from a study of cytomegalovirus exposure and HLA in healthy donors. The receptor was isolated from an older woman in good health and CMV-seropositive. Material for sequencing was PBMCs.

DNA of the CDR3: TGTGCCAGCAGCTTAGGAGGAGTGCATGCTAACTATGGCTACACCTTC. It yields the protein CASSLGGVHANYGYTF. The chain couples TRBV13 to TRBJ1-2; D is unclear. Looked up from germline, CDR1 is PRHDT and CDR2 is FYEKMQ (reference sequence). The CDR3 has 16 residues. V was shortened by 0 bases and J by 0 bases, with 11 bases between the two germline ends.